This TCR beta chain was recovered during a study of beta chain features in type 1 diabetes. Sequencing targeted expressed TCRB transcripts, as all isolated RNA had been reverse transcribed. TCRdb's table, derived via immunoSEQ multiplex PCR, lists solely in-frame clones and lacks some. This table has around 44,000 clones, roughly 49% appearing once. Regarding the study as a whole: With patients and controls alike, PCR might favor shorter templates to an equal degree.

The authors took one heparinised blood draw, averaging approximately 110 mL, from each donor. V trimming: 6 bases; J trimming: 5 bases; junction bases outside the gene matches: 10. Per germline, CDR1 MNHNS and CDR2 SASEGT. The CDR3 length is 15 residues. Regarding this clone: The antigen is not known.

The rearrangement uses TRBV6-1 and TRBJ1-3; 7 nucleotides line up with TRBD1. Specimen: Tregs from blood. This TCR was sampled from a woman aged 18 to 35 in good health. CDR3 amino acids: CASRPTDRARNTIYF. CDR3 bases: TGTGCCAGCAGACCCACCGACAGGGCGCGAAACACCATATATTTT.